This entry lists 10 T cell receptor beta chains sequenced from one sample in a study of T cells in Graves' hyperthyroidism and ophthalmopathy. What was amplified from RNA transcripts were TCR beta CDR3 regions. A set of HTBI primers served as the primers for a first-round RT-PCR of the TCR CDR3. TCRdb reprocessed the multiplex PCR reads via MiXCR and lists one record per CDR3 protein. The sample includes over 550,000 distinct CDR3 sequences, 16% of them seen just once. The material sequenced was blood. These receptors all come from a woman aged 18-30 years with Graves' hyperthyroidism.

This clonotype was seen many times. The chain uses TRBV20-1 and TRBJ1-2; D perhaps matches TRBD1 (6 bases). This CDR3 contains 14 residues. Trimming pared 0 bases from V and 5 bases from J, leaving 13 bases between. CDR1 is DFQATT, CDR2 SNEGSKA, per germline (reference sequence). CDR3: CSARDHRTVYGYTF. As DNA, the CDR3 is TGCAGTGCTAGAGATCATAGGACAGTATATGGCTACACCTTC.

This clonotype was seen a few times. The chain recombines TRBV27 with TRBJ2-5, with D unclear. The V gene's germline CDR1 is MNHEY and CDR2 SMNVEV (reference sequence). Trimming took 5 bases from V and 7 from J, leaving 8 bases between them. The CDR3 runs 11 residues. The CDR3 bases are TGTGCCAGCAGTATGAGTGGGACCCAGTACTTC. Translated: CASSMSGTQYF.

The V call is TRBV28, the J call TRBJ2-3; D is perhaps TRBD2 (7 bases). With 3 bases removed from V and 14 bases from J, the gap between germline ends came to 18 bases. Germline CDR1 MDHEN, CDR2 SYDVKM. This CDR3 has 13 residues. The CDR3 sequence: CASSLSQGGGPYF. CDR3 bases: TGTGCCAGCAGTTTGAGCCAAGGGGGAGGGCCGTATTTT.

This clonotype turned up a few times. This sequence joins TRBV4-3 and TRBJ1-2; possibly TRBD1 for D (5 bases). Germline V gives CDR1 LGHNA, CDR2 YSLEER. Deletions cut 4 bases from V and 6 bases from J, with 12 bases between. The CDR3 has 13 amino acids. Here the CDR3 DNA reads TGCGCCAGCAGCCCTGGGGGGATCCATGGCTACACCTTC. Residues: CASSPGGIHGYTF.

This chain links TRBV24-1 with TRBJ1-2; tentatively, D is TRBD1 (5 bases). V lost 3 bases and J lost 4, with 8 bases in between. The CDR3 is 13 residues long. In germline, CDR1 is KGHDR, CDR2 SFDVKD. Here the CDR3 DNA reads TGTGCCACCAGTGATGGGGACGTCTATGGCTACACCTTC. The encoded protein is CATSDGDVYGYTF.

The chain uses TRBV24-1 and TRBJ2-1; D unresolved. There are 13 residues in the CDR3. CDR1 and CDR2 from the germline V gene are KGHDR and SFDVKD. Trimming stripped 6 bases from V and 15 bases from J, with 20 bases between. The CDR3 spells CATSHINRVPMFF. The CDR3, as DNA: TGTGCCACCAGTCACATAAACCGGGTCCCTATGTTCTTC.

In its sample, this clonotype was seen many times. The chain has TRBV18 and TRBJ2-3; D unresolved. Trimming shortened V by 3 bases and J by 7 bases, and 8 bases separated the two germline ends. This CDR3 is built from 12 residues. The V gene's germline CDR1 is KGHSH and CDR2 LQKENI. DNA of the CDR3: TGTGCCAGCTCACCGGACGGTCATACGCAGTATTTT. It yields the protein CASSPDGHTQYF.

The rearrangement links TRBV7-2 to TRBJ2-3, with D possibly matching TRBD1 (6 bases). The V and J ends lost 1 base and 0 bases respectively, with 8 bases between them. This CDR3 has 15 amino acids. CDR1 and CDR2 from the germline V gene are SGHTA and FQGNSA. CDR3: CASSLGGPSTDTQYF. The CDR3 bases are TGTGCCAGCAGCTTAGGGGGGCCCAGCACAGATACGCAGTATTTT.

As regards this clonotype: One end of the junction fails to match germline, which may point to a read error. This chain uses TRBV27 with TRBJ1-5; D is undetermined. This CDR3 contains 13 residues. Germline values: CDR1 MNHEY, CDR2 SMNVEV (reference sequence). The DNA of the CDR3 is TGTGCCAGCAGCCCGGCTGTAGGTCAGCCCCGGCATTTT. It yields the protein CASSPAVGQPRHF.

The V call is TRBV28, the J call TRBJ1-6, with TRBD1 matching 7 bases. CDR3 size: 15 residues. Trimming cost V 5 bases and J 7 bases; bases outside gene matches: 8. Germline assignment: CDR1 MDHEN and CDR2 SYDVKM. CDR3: CASSHRQGSNSPLHF. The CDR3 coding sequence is TGTGCCAGCAGTCACCGACAGGGAAGCAATTCACCCCTCCACTTT.